These T cell receptor beta chains were read from a single sample in a study of shared clonotypes between healthy human individuals. Sequencing was performed with immunoSEQ multiplex PCR; in TCRdb, only in-frame clones are kept and a portion is missing. The profile covers hundreds of thousands of clones, with about three quarters appearing a single time and roughly 2% taken by the ten largest. The specimen sequenced was memory CD4+ T cells sorted from blood. The receptors were sampled from a young woman in good health. The CDR3 runs from the conserved cysteine through the conserved F or W. D genes are given only for firm matches. Clone size is not always given. Where it is, it says once, few, many or a class for expanded clones.

clone_size	d_call	j_call	v_call	cdr3_nt	cdr3_aa
-	-	TRBJ1-5	TRBV27	TGTGCCACGTCGGCCGGGACACAACACAATCAGCCCCAGCATTTT	CATSAGTQHNQPQHF
-	TRBD2	TRBJ2-1	TRBV7-6	TGTGCCAGCAGCCTACTAGCGGGAGTGTACAATGAGCAGTTCTTC	CASSLLAGVYNEQFF
few	TRBD1	TRBJ1-1	TRBV5-5	TGTGCCAGCAGCCACCGGGACAGGGGGAGGTTCGACACTGAAGCTTTCTTT	CASSHRDRGRFDTEAFF
-	TRBD1	TRBJ1-6	TRBV5-1	TGCGCCAGCAGCTTTCAGGGGGCAGAAGGGAATTCACCCCTCCACTTT	CASSFQGAEGNSPLHF
-	-	TRBJ1-4	TRBV29-1	TGCAGCGCTACCGGGATAGGGCGAGAAAAACTGTTTTTT	CSATGIGREKLFF
-	-	TRBJ2-7	TRBV28	TGTGCCAGCAGTTTGCGGCGGGGCAGCTCCTACGAGCAGTACTTC	CASSLRRGSSYEQYF
-	TRBD1	TRBJ2-1	TRBV28	TGTGCCAGCACGCTGCCCCGGGACAGCAACAATGAGCAGTTCTTC	CASTLPRDSNNEQFF
-	-	TRBJ2-7	TRBV5-6	TGTGCCAGCAGCTTGGAAAACGAGCAGTACTTC	CASSLENEQYF
few	-	TRBJ2-2	TRBV25-1	TGTGCCAGCAGTGAATCGGCGAGCACCGGGGAGCTGTTTTTT	CASSESASTGELFF
-	-	TRBJ2-5	TRBV11-2	TGTGCCAGCAGCTTATCCGGCCGGGCGTGGGGCTCCCAAGAGACCCAGTACTTC	CASSLSGRAWGSQETQYF
once	-	TRBJ1-1	TRBV30	TGTGCCTGGACCACCGACGGGGGAAGAACAGCTTTCTTT	CAWTTDGGRTAFF
-	-	TRBJ1-2	TRBV2	TGTGCCAGCAGTGCGAGGGGGAGTAACTATGGCTACACCTTC	CASSARGSNYGYTF
-	-	TRBJ1-1	TRBV28	TGTGCCAGCAGTTCAGCCTATGGGTCCTCAGCTGATGCTTTCTTT	CASSSAYGSSADAFF
-	TRBD2	TRBJ2-1	TRBV4-1	TGCGCCAGCAGCCGGGGGGAGGGGTACAATGAGCAGTTCTTC	CASSRGEGYNEQFF
-	-	TRBJ2-7	TRBV5-4	TGTGCCAGCGCCGCTAATAACGAGCAGTACTTC	CASAANNEQYF
-	-	TRBJ2-2	TRBV4-1	TGCGCCAGCAGCAACAGGGCCGGGGAGCTGTTTTTT	CASSNRAGELFF
once	-	TRBJ2-3	TRBV7-2	TGTGCCAGCAGCTTCCAGGACGGGAGTGTAAACACAGATACGCAGTATTTT	CASSFQDGSVNTDTQYF
many	TRBD2	TRBJ2-2	TRBV7-9	TGTGCCAGCAGCTTATCCCTAGCGGGCCGCACCGGGGAGCTGTTTTTT	CASSLSLAGRTGELFF
-	TRBD2	TRBJ2-7	TRBV5-1	TGCGCCAGCAATCCCGGGGGGAGCTCCTACGAGCAGTACTTC	CASNPGGSSYEQYF
-	TRBD2	TRBJ2-1	TRBV28	TGTGCCAGCAGTCGCCGGTTGGGGGAGGGGGCTAGCGGGAGAGGTGAGCAGTTCTTC	CASSRRLGEGASGRGEQFF
few	-	TRBJ2-5	TRBV4-1	TGCGCCAGCAGCCAAGACCGGGATCCAGGAGAGACCCAGTACTTC	CASSQDRDPGETQYF
-	-	TRBJ2-7	TRBV28	TGTGCCAGCAGTTTTGGGGAATACGAGCAGTACTTC	CASSFGEYEQYF
-	TRBD1	TRBJ1-5	TRBV5-1	TGCGCCAGCAGCCTACAGGGGGCAGGGCAGCCCCAGCATTTT	CASSLQGAGQPQHF
-	-	TRBJ1-1	TRBV2	TGTGCCAGCAGCGTAACAGGGCGAAACACTGAAGCTTTCTTT	CASSVTGRNTEAFF
-	-	TRBJ1-1	TRBV6-5	TGTGCCAGCAGTAATCGACAGCGTAACACTGAAGCTTTCTTT	CASSNRQRNTEAFF
-	-	TRBJ2-7	TRBV10-1	TGCGCCAGCAGTGAGAACACGGAGTACGAGCAGTACTTC	CASSENTEYEQYF
-	-	TRBJ2-6	TRBV18	TGTGCCAGCTCACCCCGGGTGGGGGTGCCTGGGGCCAACGTCCTGACTTTC	CASSPRVGVPGANVLTF
-	-	TRBJ2-3	TRBV4-1	TGCGCCAGCAGCACTCGGGAAGGTACGCAGTATTTT	CASSTREGTQYF
-	-	TRBJ2-4	TRBV28	TGTGCCAGCAGTAAGGGCTCCAGGGGGGGTCAGTACTTC	CASSKGSRGGQYF
many	TRBD1	TRBJ1-1	TRBV20-1	TGCAGTGCTGACAGGGACACTGAAGCTTTCTTT	CSADRDTEAFF
-	TRBD2	TRBJ2-5	TRBV23-1	TGCGCCAGCGCGGGACTAGCGGGAGCTTCGGGAGAGCAGTACTTC	CASAGLAGASGEQYF
-	-	TRBJ2-5	TRBV30	TGTGCCTGGAGTTCGGGACCGCAAATGGGAGAGACCCAGTACTTC	CAWSSGPQMGETQYF
-	-	TRBJ2-2	TRBV14	TGTGCCAGCAGCCAAGGGCAAGGGCTGGGGACCGGGGAGCTGTTTTTT	CASSQGQGLGTGELFF
many	-	TRBJ2-2	TRBV11-2	TGTGCCAGCAGCTTTAGTAAGACTCACACCGGGGAGCTGTTTTTT	CASSFSKTHTGELFF
-	TRBD1	TRBJ1-2	TRBV6-6	TGTGCCAGCAGGGTGAGGACAGGGATAAACTATGGCTACACCTTC	CASRVRTGINYGYTF
-	-	TRBJ2-3	TRBV14	TGTGCCAGCAGCCAAGATCGCTATACGCAGTATTTT	CASSQDRYTQYF
-	-	TRBJ2-7	TRBV5-1	TGCGCCAGCAGCTCACAGGGTTTCGGTGGTGTCGAGCAGTACTTC	CASSSQGFGGVEQYF
few	TRBD2	TRBJ2-1	TRBV6-1	TGTGCCAGCAGTGAGGTAAAGCGGGAGAGGCAGTTCTTC	CASSEVKRERQFF
-	-	TRBJ2-2	TRBV25-1	TGTGCCAGCAGTGAATGGGAAGGTCGGAACACCGGGGAGCTGTTTTTT	CASSEWEGRNTGELFF
-	TRBD2	TRBJ2-5	TRBV5-4	TGTGCCAGCAGCTCACCCACTAGCGGAGCCCAAGAGACCCAGTACTTC	CASSSPTSGAQETQYF
-	TRBD2	TRBJ2-1	TRBV2	TGTGCCAGCAGTGGCCAGGCTAGCGGGGAGCAGTTCTTC	CASSGQASGEQFF
few	-	TRBJ2-5	TRBV5-6	TGTGCCAGCAGCCTTTACCTTCCCGGGGTGGCAGAGACCCAGTACTTC	CASSLYLPGVAETQYF
few	-	TRBJ1-2	TRBV5-5	TGTGCCAGCAGCTTCTGGATGGGAGGCTACACCTTC	CASSFWMGGYTF
many	-	TRBJ1-1	TRBV25-1	TGTGCCAGCAGTGAATATATGTCGGGGACTCACACTGAAGCTTTCTTT	CASSEYMSGTHTEAFF
few	-	TRBJ2-1	TRBV28	TGTGCCAGCAGTTTCTTTGGGGGGTCCTCCTACAATGAGCAGTTCTTC	CASSFFGGSSYNEQFF
-	TRBD2	TRBJ2-7	TRBV6-1	TGTGCCAGCAAGAATGGGGGGGAGCACGAGCAGTACTTC	CASKNGGEHEQYF
-	-	TRBJ2-7	TRBV5-1	TGCGCCAGCAGCCCCGTAGTCGTTCCAGGGCCCATCTACGAGCAGTACTTC	CASSPVVVPGPIYEQYF
many	-	TRBJ1-2	TRBV4-1	TGCGCCAGCAGCCAAGGGTGGGCGTCCAGCCAGACTAACTATGGCTACACCTTC	CASSQGWASSQTNYGYTF
-	-	TRBJ2-7	TRBV10-1	TGCGCCAGCAGTAAAGGGACTCGTCACGAGCAGTACTTC	CASSKGTRHEQYF
-	TRBD2	TRBJ2-1	TRBV15	TGTGCCACCAACCCGGGACTAGCGATTAGCAATGAGCAGTTCTTC	CATNPGLAISNEQFF
-	-	TRBJ2-5	TRBV13	TGTGCCAGCAGCCGACCCCTCAGGGACAAAGGGAAGACCCAGTACTTC	CASSRPLRDKGKTQYF
few	TRBD1	TRBJ2-7	TRBV5-4	TGTGCCAGCAGGGCCGGACAGGGTTCCTACGAGCAGTACTTC	CASRAGQGSYEQYF
few	-	TRBJ1-1	TRBV27	TGTGCCAGCGGCCGGGACCCCGCAATGAACACTGAAGCTTTCTTT	CASGRDPAMNTEAFF
-	-	TRBJ2-2	TRBV18	TGTGCCAGCTCACCTCCACCACAGGGTGCCGGGGAGCTGTTTTTT	CASSPPPQGAGELFF